This T cell receptor (beta chain) emerged from a study of post-analysis software for immune sequencing data. Study in general: The disease courses covered relapsing-remitting, secondary progressive and progressive-relapsing multiple sclerosis. Points from the study as a whole: About five TRBV segments, including TRBV5-6, TRBV5-1 and TRBV20-1, were more frequent in patients than controls.

CDR3 length: 14 amino acids. Germline CDR1 and CDR2: SGHVS and FQNEAQ. Deletions cut 6 bases from V and 0 bases from J, with 11 bases between. Presence of unique molecular identifiers characterized the TCR beta cDNA libraries. Each batch of roughly 1 to 11 million T cells produced around 460,000 cDNA molecules. One entry per CDR3 protein, called by TCRdb with MiXCR from the PCR reads. The sample contains 650,000 to 850,000 distinct CDR3 sequences, roughly 50% of which appear only once. This clonotype came up a few times. What it recognizes is unknown. Sequenced input: blood. The TCR sequence derives from a girl aged 10 to 17 with multiple sclerosis. The chain uses TRBV7-8 and TRBJ1-1; D is ambiguous. The CDR3 protein is CASRKGGMNTEAFF. The CDR3 region has the DNA TGTGCCAGCAGGAAGGGAGGAATGAACACTGAAGCTTTCTTT.